Sequencing of this T cell receptor beta chain was carried out in a study of blood T cell repertoires in COVID-19. For the study at large: Samples representing acute and convalescent COVID-19 were sourced from the United States, Italy and Spain.

CDR3 size: 14 residues. CDR1 is LGHNA and CDR2 is YNFKEQ in the germline V gene. V trimming: 0 bases; J trimming: 8 bases; junction bases outside the gene matches: 5. TCRdb's table, derived via immunoSEQ multiplex PCR, lists solely in-frame clones and lacks some. The sample has around 150,000 clones, about 90% seen once; the top ten hold under 3%. The rearrangement joins TRBV4-2 to TRBJ1-2; 8 nucleotides align to TRBD1. The sequencing input was peripheral blood. The TCR comes from a man aged 45-60 years with active COVID-19. The CDR3, as DNA: TGTGCCAGCAGCCAAGAGGGACAGGTCGGGGGCTACACCTTC. Protein: CASSQEGQVGGYTF.